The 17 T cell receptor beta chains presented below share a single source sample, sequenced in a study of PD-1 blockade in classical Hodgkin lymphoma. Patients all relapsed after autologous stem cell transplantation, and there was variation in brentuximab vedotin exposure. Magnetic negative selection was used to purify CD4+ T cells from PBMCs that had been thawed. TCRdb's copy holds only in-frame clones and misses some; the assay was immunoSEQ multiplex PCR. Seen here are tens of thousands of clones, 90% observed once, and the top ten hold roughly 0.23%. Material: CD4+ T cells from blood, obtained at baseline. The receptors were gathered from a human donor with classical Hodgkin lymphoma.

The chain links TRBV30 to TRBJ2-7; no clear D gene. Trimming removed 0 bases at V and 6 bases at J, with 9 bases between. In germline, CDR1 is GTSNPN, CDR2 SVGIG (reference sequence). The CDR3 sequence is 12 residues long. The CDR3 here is CAWSVTRREQYF. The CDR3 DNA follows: TGTGCCTGGAGTGTTACCAGGCGCGAGCAGTACTTC.

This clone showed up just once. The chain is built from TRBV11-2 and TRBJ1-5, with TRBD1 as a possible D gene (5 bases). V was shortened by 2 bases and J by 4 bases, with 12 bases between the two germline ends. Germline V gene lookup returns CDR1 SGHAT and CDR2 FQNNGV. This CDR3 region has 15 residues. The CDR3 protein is CASSLMYGGNQPQHF. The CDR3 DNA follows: TGTGCCAGCAGCTTAATGTACGGGGGGAATCAGCCCCAGCATTTT.

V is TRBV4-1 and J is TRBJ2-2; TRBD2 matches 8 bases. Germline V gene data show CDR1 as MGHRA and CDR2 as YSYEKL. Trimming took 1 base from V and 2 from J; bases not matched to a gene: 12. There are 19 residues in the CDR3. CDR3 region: CASSQGVGVAGRNTGELFF. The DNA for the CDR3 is TGCGCCAGCAGCCAAGGAGTAGGAGTAGCGGGGAGAAACACCGGGGAGCTGTTTTTT.

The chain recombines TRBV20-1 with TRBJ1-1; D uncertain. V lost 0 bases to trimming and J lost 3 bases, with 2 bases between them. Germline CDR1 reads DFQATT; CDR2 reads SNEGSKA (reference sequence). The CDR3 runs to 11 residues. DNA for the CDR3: TGCAGTGCTAGAGATTACACTGAAGCTTTCTTT. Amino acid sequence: CSARDYTEAFF.

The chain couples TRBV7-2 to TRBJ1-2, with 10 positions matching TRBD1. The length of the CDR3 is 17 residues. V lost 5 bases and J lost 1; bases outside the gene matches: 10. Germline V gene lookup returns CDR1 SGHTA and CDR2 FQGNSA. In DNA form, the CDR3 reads TGTGCCAGCAGCACTCGACAGGGGGCCAACGTTAACTATGGCTACACCTTC. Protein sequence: CASSTRQGANVNYGYTF.

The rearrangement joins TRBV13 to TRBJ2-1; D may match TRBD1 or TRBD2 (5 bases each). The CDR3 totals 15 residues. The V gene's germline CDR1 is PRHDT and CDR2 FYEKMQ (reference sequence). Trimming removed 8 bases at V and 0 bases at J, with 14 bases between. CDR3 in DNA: TGTGCCAGCTCAGGGACCGAGAGCTCCTACAATGAGCAGTTCTTC. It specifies CASSGTESSYNEQFF.

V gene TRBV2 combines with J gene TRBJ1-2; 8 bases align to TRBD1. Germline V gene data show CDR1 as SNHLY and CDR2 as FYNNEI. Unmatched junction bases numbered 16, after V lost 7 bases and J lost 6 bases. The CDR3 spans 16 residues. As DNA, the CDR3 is TGTGCCAGCATAGGGGTCCCCGGACAGGGCTTCAATGGCTACACCTTC. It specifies CASIGVPGQGFNGYTF.

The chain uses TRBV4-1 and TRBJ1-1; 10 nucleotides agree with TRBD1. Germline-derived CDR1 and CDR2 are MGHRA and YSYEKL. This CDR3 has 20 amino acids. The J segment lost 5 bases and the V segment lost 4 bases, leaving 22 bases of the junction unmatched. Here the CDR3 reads CASSLKRINPSGTGETEAFF. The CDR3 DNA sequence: TGCGCCAGCAGCCTTAAGCGCATAAATCCGTCCGGGACAGGGGAAACTGAAGCTTTCTTT.

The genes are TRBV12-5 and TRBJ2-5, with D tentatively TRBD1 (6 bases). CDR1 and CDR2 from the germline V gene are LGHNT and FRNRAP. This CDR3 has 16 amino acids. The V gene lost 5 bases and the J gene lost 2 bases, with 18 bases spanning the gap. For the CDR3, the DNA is TGTGCTAGTGGTCTCGATCGAGGGGGAAAACAAGAGACCCAGTACTTC. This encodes CASGLDRGGKQETQYF. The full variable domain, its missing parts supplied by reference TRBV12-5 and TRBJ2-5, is DARVTQTPRHKVTEMGQEVTMRCQPILGHNTVFWYRQTMMQGLELLAYFRNRAPLDDSGMPKDRFSAEMPDATLATLKIQPSEPRDSAVYFCASGLDRGGKQETQYFGPGTRLLVL.

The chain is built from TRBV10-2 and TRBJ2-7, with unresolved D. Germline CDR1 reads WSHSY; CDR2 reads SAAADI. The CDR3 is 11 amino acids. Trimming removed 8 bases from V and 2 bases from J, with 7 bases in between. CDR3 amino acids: CASWDTYEQYF. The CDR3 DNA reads TGCGCCAGCTGGGATACCTACGAGCAGTACTTC.

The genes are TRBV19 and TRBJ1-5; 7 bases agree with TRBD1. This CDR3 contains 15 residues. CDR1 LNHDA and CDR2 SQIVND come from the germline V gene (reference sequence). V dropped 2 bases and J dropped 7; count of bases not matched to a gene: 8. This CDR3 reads CASSIRRTGEQPQHF. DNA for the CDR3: TGTGCCAGTAGTATAAGGAGAACAGGGGAACAGCCCCAGCATTTT.

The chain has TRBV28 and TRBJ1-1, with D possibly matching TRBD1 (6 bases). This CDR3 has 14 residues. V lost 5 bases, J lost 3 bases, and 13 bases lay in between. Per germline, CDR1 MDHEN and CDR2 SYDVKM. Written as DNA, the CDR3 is TGTGCCAGCAGTCCCGGACAGCGATACACTGAAGCTTTCTTT. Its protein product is CASSPGQRYTEAFF.

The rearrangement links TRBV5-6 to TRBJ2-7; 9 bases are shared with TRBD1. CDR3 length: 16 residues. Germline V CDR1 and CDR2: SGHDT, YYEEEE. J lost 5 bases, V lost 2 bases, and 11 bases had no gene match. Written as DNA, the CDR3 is TGTGCCAGCAGCTTCTCGACAGGGGGATTAGTCAACGAGCAGTACTTC. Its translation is CASSFSTGGLVNEQYF.

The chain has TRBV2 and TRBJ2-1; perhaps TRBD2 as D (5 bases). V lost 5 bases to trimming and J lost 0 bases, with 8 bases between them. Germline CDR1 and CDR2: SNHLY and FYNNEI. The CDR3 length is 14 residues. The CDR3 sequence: CASSFTSSYNEQFF. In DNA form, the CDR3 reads TGTGCCAGCAGTTTTACTAGCTCCTACAATGAGCAGTTCTTC.

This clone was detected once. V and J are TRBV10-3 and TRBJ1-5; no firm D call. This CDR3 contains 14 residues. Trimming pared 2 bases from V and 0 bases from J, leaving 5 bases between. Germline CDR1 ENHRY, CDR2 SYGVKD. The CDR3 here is CAISEDDSNQPQHF. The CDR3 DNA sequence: TGTGCCATCAGTGAGGATGATAGCAATCAGCCCCAGCATTTT.

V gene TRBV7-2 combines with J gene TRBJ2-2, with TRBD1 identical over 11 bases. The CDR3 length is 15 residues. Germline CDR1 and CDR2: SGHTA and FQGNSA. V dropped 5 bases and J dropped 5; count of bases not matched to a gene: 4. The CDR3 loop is CASSRRDRGTGELFF. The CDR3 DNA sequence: TGTGCCAGCAGCCGCCGGGACAGGGGGACCGGGGAGCTGTTTTTT.

CDR3 bases: TGTGCCATCACCTACCTAAAACAGGGGGCTGGGAACACTGAAGCTTTCTTT. Protein product: CAITYLKQGAGNTEAFF. The rearrangement links TRBV10-3 to TRBJ1-1; TRBD1 aligns across 9 bases. The CDR3 has 17 residues. Trimming at V came to 7 bases and at J to 1 base, leaving 13 bases not matched to a gene. In germline, CDR1 is ENHRY, CDR2 SYGVKD.